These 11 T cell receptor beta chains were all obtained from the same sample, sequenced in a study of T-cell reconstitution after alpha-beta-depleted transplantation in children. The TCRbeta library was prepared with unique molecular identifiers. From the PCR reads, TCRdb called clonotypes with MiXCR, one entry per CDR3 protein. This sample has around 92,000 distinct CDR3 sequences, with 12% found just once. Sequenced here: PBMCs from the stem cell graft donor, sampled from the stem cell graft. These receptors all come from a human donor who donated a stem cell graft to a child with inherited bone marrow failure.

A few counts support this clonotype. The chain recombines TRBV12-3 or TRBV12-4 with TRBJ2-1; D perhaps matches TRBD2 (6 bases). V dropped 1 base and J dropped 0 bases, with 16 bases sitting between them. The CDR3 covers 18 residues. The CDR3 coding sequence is TGTGCCAGCAGTTTAGTCAGACTCCTGGGGGGCTCCTACAATGAGCAGTTCTTC. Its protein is CASSLVRLLGGSYNEQFF.

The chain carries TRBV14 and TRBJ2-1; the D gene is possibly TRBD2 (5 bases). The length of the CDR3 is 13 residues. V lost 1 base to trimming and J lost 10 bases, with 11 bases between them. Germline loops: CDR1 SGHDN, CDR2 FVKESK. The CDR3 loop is CASSQVRESEQFF. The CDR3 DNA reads TGTGCCAGCAGCCAAGTTCGGGAAAGCGAGCAGTTCTTC.

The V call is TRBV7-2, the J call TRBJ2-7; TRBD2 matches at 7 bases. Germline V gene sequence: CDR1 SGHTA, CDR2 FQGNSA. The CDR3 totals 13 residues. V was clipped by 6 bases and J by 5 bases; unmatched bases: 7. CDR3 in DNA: TGTGCCAGCAGTTCTGAGGCGGGGGACGAGCAGTACTTC. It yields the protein CASSSEAGDEQYF. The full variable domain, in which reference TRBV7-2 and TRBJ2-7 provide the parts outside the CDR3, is GAGVSQSPSNKVTEKGKDVELRCDPISGHTALYWYRQSLGQGLEFLIYFQGNSAPDKSGLPSDRFSAERTGGSVSTLTIQRTQQEDSAVYLCASSSEAGDEQYFGPGTRLTVT.

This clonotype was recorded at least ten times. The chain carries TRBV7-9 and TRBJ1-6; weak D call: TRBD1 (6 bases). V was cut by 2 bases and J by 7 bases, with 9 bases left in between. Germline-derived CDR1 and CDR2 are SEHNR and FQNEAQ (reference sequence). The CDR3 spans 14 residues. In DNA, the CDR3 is TGTGCCAGCAGCTTAAAAGGGGGGAATTCACCCCTCCACTTT. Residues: CASSLKGGNSPLHF.

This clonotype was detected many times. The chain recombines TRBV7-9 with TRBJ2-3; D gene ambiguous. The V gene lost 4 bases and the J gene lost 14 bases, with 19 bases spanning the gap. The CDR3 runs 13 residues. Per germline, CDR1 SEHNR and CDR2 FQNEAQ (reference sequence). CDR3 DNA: TGTGCCAGCAGCTCCCATATATCTACCAGATGGTATTTT. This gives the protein CASSSHISTRWYF.

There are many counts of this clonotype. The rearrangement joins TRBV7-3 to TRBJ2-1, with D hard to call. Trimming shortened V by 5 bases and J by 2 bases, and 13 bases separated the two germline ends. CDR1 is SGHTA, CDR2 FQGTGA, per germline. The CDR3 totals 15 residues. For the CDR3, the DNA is TGTGCCAGCAGCAAAGGCCAGGTTGCCTACAATGAGCAGTTCTTC. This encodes CASSKGQVAYNEQFF. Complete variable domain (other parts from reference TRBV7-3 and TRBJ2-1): GAGVSQTPSNKVTEKGKYVELRCDPISGHTALYWYRQSLGQGPEFLIYFQGTGAADDSGLPNDRFFAVRPEGSVSTLKIQRTERGDSAVYLCASSKGQVAYNEQFFGPGTRLTVL.

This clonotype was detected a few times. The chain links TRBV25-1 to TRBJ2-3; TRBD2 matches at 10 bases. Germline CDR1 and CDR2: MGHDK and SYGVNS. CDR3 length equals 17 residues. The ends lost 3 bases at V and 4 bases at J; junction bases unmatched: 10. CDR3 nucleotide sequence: TGTGCCAGCAGTGATCCCGAGCGGGGGGGCCTGGCAGATACGCAGTATTTT. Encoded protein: CASSDPERGGLADTQYF.

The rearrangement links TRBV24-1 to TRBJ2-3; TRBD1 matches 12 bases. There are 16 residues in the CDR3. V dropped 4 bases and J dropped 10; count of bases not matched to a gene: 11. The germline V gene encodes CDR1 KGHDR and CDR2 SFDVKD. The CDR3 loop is CATSENPGTGGNAQYF. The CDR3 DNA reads TGTGCCACCAGTGAGAATCCCGGGACAGGGGGCAATGCGCAGTATTTT.

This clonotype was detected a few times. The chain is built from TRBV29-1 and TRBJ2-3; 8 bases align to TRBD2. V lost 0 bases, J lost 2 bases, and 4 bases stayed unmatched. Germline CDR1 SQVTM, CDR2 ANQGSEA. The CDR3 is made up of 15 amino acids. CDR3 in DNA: TGCAGCGTTGAAGACCCAGCGGGGGCCACAGATACGCAGTATTTT. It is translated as CSVEDPAGATDTQYF.

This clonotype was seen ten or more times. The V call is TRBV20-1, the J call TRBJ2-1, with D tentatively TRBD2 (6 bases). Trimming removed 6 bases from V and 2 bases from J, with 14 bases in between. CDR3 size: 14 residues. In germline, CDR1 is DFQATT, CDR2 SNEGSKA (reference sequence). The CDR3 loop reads CSADAGTAYNEQFF. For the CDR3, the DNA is TGCAGTGCCGATGCGGGGACCGCCTACAATGAGCAGTTCTTC.

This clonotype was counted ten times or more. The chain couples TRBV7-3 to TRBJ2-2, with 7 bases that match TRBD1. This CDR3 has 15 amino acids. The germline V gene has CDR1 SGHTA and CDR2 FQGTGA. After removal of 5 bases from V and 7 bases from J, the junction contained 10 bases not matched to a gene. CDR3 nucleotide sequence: TGTGCCAGCAGCCCTTCTGACAGGGCCGGCGGGGAGCTGTTTTTT. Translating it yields CASSPSDRAGGELFF.